The next 19 T cell receptor beta chains were all read from a single sample in a study of shared clonotypes between healthy human individuals (dated by TCRdb to the early 2020s). To prepare the library, the immunoSEQ multiplex PCR assay was applied. TCRdb provides this immuneACCESS table in a form limited to in-frame rearrangements. Some clones are lacking; in checked studies, under half of them reflect an unresolved V gene, and why the rest are absent is not known. This sample gives 2 million to 2.5 million clones in total; over 85% of them show up just once. The top ten hold around 0.37% of the sample. Input material: naive CD4+ T cells from PBMCs. The sample's cell subset or site, from its label and the paper: CD45RA+ positively selected. The origin of the receptors is a man younger than 35 in good health. Some clones in this sample may be carry-over from other donors' samples.

The gene calls are TRBV29-1 and TRBJ2-5; 8 bases are a match to TRBD1. V shed 4 bases, J shed 3 bases, and the junction held 4 bases outside the gene matches. The CDR3 contains 13 residues. CDR1 SQVTM and CDR2 ANQGSEA come from the germline V gene. Here the CDR3 reads CSVGTGPEETQYF. The CDR3 region has the DNA TGCAGCGTTGGGACAGGGCCGGAAGAGACCCAGTACTTC.

A word on this clone: Other nucleotide sequences in the sample specify the same CDR3. The J gene is TRBJ1-4, the V gene TRBV18, with TRBD1 identical over 10 bases. CDR1 and CDR2 from the germline V gene are KGHSH and LQKENI. This CDR3 has 14 amino acids. V gave up 3 bases and J gave up 8 bases; unmatched junction bases: 3. The CDR3 sequence: CASSPGTGDEKLFF. Written as DNA, the CDR3 is TGTGCCAGCTCACCGGGGACAGGGGACGAAAAACTGTTTTTT. The whole variable domain, filled in from reference TRBV18 and TRBJ1-4, reads NAGVMQNPRHLVRRRGQEARLRCSPMKGHSHVYWYRQLPEEGLKFMVYLQKENIIDESGMPKERFSAEFPKEGPSILRIQQVVRGDSAAYFCASSPGTGDEKLFFGSGTQLSVL.

V gene TRBV11-3 combines with J gene TRBJ2-5; 7 bases are a match to TRBD1. V trimming: 3 bases; J trimming: 0 bases; junction bases outside the gene matches: 4. The CDR3 is 15 amino acids. Germline V CDR1 and CDR2: SGHNT, YENEEA. The CDR3 sequence is CASSFSGQDQETQYF. The CDR3 DNA sequence: TGTGCCAGCAGCTTCTCCGGACAGGACCAAGAGACCCAGTACTTC. The full variable domain, in which reference TRBV11-3 and TRBJ2-5 provide the parts outside the CDR3, is EAGVVQSPRYKIIEKKQPVAFWCNPISGHNTLYWYLQNLGQGPELLIRYENEEAVDDSQLPKDRFSAERLKGVDSTLKIQPAELGDSAVYLCASSFSGQDQETQYFGPGTRLLVL.

The chain has TRBV6-5 and TRBJ2-1, with TRBD2 identical over 12 bases. The CDR3 covers 14 residues. J gave up 9 bases and V 5 bases, and 5 bases lay outside the gene matches. Germline V lookup: CDR1 MNHEY, CDR2 SVGAGI. The CDR3 DNA sequence: TGTGCCAGCAGTCGACTAGCGGGAGCGGGTGAGCAGTTCTTC. Protein: CASSRLAGAGEQFF.

V usage is TRBV28 and J usage is TRBJ1-1; no clear D. The CDR3 extends over 15 amino acids. Per germline, CDR1 MDHEN and CDR2 SYDVKM. Trimming took off 4 bases at V and 0 bases at J, with 12 bases between the two ends. CDR3 sequence (DNA): TGTGCCAGCAGTTCACCCACCAGTATGAACACTGAAGCTTTCTTT. It translates to CASSSPTSMNTEAFF.

Note on this clone: This CDR3 is also generated by other DNA sequences in the sample. V gene TRBV5-1 combines with J gene TRBJ1-1; D is ambiguous. The V gene lost 4 bases and the J gene lost 0 bases, with 7 bases spanning the gap. This CDR3 has 13 amino acids. Per germline, CDR1 SGHRS and CDR2 YFSETQ. DNA of the CDR3: TGCGCCAGCAGCGGGCAAGTGAACACTGAAGCTTTCTTT. This translates into CASSGQVNTEAFF.

This chain connects TRBV5-8 to TRBJ1-5; D is possibly TRBD1 (5 bases). This CDR3 is 15 amino acids long. Trimming took 4 bases from V and 6 from J, leaving 17 bases between them. Germline V gives CDR1 SGHTS, CDR2 YDEGEE. CDR3 nucleotide sequence: TGTGCCAGCAGCCCGGAAAACCTAAGGGGTCAGCCCCAGCATTTT. Translated: CASSPENLRGQPQHF.

As for this clone: The same CDR3 arises from other DNA sequences in this sample as well. J is TRBJ2-7 and V is TRBV7-9; no reliable D call. Between the trimmed V and J ends, which lost 1 base and 3 bases, there was a span of 4 bases. CDR3 length: 12 amino acids. Germline lookup yields CDR1 SEHNR and CDR2 FQNEAQ (reference sequence). This CDR3 reads CASSLVHYEQYF. The CDR3 DNA follows: TGTGCCAGCAGCTTAGTGCACTACGAGCAGTACTTC.

This clone was recorded a few times. The chain is built from TRBV2 and TRBJ1-2; D remains unclear. CDR3 length: 11 residues. CDR1 and CDR2 (germline): SNHLY, FYNNEI. Trimming shortened V by 3 bases and J by 2 bases, and 1 base separated the two germline ends. The CDR3 DNA reads as TGTGCCAGCAGTGAGAACTATGGCTACACCTTC. It specifies CASSENYGYTF.

This clone appeared once. V gene TRBV25-1 combines with J gene TRBJ2-7; 14 bases are a match to TRBD2. Germline loops: CDR1 MGHDK, CDR2 SYGVNS. The CDR3 consists of 17 residues. With 5 bases clipped from V and 1 base from J, the junction kept 7 bases outside the gene matches. The DNA of the CDR3 is TGTGCCAGCAGTAAGGGACTAGCGGGAGTCAGATCCTACGAGCAGTACTTC. It translates to CASSKGLAGVRSYEQYF.

A word on this clone: Distinct nucleotide sequences in the sample also encode this CDR3. Written as DNA, the CDR3 is TGTGCCAGCAGCTGGGGGGGGTCCTACGAGCAGTACTTC. This encodes CASSWGGSYEQYF. The gene calls are TRBV7-8 and TRBJ2-7; 7 bases match TRBD2. CDR1 is SGHVS and CDR2 is FQNEAQ in the germline V gene. This CDR3 is 13 amino acids long. V was clipped by 4 bases and J by 1 base; unmatched bases: 1.

The chain has TRBV28 and TRBJ2-5, with TRBD2 as a possible D gene (5 bases). The germline V and J ends were trimmed by 5 bases and 2 bases, with 12 bases remaining between them. From germline, CDR1 is MDHEN and CDR2 SYDVKM. The CDR3 is 14 residues long. CDR3 DNA: TGTGCCAGCAGTCCCAGGACTTTTCAAGAGACCCAGTACTTC. It codes for CASSPRTFQETQYF.

This clone appeared a single time. V gene TRBV7-2 combines with J gene TRBJ1-5; D is unresolved. Germline V gene lookup returns CDR1 SGHTA and CDR2 FQGNSA. The V end lost 5 bases, the J end lost 9 bases, and 14 bases lay between the germline ends. The CDR3 runs to 13 residues. This CDR3 reads CASSVRGPRPQHF. The CDR3 nucleotides read TGTGCCAGCAGCGTCCGGGGTCCCCGGCCCCAGCATTTT.

The chain employs TRBV15 and TRBJ2-7, with D unclear. V was pared by 0 bases and J by 3 bases, with 12 bases between. The CDR3 covers 15 residues. CDR1 LNHNV and CDR2 YYDKDF come from the germline V gene (reference sequence). The DNA for the CDR3 is TGTGCCACCAGCAGAGATCCCCGAGGTATCTACGAGCAGTACTTC. Translated: CATSRDPRGIYEQYF.

The rearrangement joins TRBV11-2 to TRBJ2-1; 9 positions match TRBD1. V gave up 5 bases and J gave up 6 bases; unmatched junction bases: 17. CDR1 SGHAT and CDR2 FQNNGV come from the germline V gene. The CDR3 extends over 18 amino acids. The CDR3 region is CASSLLAPGTGMGNEQFF. In DNA, the CDR3 is TGTGCCAGCAGCCTCCTAGCCCCCGGGACAGGGATGGGCAATGAGCAGTTCTTC.

The chain has TRBV6-6 and TRBJ2-4; weak D call: TRBD2 (5 bases). Trimming pared 7 bases from V and 1 base from J, leaving 14 bases between. Per germline, CDR1 MNHNY and CDR2 SVGAGI (reference sequence). The CDR3 loop spans 15 amino acids. CDR3 nucleotides: TGTGCCAGCAAACTAAGGGAGTCGGCCAAAAACATTCAGTACTTC. Amino acids: CASKLRESAKNIQYF.

CDR3 residues: CASSMTAAQAFF. CDR3 bases: TGTGCCAGTAGTATGACCGCCGCACAAGCTTTCTTT. This chain joins TRBV19 and TRBJ1-1; D is undetermined. Germline CDR1 LNHDA, CDR2 SQIVND (reference sequence). The V gene lost 3 bases and the J gene lost 9 bases, with 11 bases spanning the gap. The CDR3 is 12 amino acids.

The chain employs TRBV2 and TRBJ2-1, with 14 nucleotides matching TRBD2. Germline values: CDR1 SNHLY, CDR2 FYNNEI. With 7 bases clipped from V and 8 bases from J, the junction kept 10 bases outside the gene matches. This CDR3 has 16 residues. CDR3 region: CASKILGLAGGYEQFF. The DNA of the CDR3 is TGTGCCAGCAAAATCTTAGGACTAGCGGGAGGTTATGAGCAGTTCTTC.

The chain links TRBV29-1 to TRBJ1-2, with 7 bases identical to TRBD1. V trimming: 6 bases; J trimming: 4 bases; junction bases outside the gene matches: 11. The CDR3 contains 14 residues. The germline gives CDR1 SQVTM, CDR2 ANQGSEA. CDR3 amino acids: CSVPKGAGVYGYTF. Written as DNA, the CDR3 is TGCAGCGTCCCTAAGGGGGCGGGAGTCTATGGCTACACCTTC.